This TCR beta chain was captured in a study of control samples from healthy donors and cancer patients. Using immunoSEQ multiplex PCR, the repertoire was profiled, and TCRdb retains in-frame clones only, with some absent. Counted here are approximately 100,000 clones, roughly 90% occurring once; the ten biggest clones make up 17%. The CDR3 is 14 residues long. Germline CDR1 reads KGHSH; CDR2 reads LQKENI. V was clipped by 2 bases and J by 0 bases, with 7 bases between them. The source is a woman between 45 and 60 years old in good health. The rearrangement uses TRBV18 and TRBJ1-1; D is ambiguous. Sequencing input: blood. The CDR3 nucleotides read TGTGCCAGCTCACCAAACGGATTGAACACTGAAGCTTTCTTT. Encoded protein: CASSPNGLNTEAFF.